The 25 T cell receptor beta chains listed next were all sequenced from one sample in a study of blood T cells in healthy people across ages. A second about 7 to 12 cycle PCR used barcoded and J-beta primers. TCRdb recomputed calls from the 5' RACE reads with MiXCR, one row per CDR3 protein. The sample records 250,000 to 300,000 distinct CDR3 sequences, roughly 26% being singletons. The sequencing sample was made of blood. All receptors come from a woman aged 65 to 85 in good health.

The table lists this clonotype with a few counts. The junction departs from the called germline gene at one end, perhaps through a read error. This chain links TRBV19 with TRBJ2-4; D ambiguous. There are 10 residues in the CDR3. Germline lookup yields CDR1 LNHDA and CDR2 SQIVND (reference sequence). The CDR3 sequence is CASCWRSCHF. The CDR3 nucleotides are TGTGCCAGCTGCTGGCGCTCCTGCCACTTC.

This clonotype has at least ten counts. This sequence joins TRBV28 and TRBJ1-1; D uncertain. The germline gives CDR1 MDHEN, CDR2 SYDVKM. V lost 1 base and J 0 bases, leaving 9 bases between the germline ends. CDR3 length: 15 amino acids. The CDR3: CASSLSRRMNTEAFF. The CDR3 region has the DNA TGTGCCAGCAGTTTATCTCGACGGATGAACACTGAAGCTTTCTTT.

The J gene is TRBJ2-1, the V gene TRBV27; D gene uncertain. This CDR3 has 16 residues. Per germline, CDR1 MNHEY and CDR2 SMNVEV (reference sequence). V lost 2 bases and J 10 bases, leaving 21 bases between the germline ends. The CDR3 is CASSLGWAVDSGEQFF. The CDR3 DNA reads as TGTGCCAGCAGTTTAGGTTGGGCAGTTGATTCTGGGGAGCAGTTCTTC.

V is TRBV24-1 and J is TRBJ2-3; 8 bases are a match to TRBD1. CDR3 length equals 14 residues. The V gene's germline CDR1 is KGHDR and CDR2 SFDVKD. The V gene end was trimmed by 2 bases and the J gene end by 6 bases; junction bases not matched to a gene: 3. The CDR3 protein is CATSDYYRGDTQYF. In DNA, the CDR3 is TGTGCCACCAGTGATTATTACAGGGGGGATACGCAGTATTTT.

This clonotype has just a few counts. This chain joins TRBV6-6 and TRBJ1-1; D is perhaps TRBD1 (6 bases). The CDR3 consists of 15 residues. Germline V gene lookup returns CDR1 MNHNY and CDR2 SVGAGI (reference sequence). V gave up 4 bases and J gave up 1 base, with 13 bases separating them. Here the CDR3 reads CASSSWGGGNTEAFF. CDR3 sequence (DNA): TGTGCCAGCAGTTCCTGGGGGGGCGGGAACACTGAAGCTTTCTTT.

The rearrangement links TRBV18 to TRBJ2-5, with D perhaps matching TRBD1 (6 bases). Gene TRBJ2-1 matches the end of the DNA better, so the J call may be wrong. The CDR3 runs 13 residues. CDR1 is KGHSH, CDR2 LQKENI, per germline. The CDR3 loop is CASSLRQEFEQFF. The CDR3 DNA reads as TGTGCCAGCTCACTAAGACAGGAGTTCGAGCAGTTCTTC.

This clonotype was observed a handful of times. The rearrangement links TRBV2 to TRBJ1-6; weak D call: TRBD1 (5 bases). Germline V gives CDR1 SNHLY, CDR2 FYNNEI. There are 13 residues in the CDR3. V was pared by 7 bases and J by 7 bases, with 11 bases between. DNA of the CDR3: TGTGCCAGCAAGGAGACAGTAAATTCACCCCTCCACTTT. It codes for CASKETVNSPLHF.

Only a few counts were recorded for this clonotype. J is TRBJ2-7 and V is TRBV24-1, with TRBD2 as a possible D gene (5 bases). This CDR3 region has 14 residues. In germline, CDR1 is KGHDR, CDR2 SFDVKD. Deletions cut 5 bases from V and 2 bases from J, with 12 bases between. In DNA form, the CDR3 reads TGTGCCACCAGTGGGATGGACTTTCCCTACGAGCAGTACTTC. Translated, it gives CATSGMDFPYEQYF.

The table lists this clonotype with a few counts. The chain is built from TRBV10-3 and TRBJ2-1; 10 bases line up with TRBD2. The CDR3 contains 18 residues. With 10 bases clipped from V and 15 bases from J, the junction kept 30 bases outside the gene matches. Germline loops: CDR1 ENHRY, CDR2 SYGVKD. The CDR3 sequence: CATASESITSGILVMRFF. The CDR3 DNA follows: TGTGCCACCGCCTCCGAATCAATCACTAGCGGGATCCTGGTGATGCGGTTCTTC.

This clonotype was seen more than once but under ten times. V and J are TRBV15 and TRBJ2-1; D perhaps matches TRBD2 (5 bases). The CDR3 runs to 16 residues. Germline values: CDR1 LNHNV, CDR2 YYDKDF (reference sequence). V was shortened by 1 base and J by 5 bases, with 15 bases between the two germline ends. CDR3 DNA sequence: TGTGCCACCAGCAGAGGAGGGCGGCGCGCGGACAATGAGCAGTTCTTC. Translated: CATSRGGRRADNEQFF.

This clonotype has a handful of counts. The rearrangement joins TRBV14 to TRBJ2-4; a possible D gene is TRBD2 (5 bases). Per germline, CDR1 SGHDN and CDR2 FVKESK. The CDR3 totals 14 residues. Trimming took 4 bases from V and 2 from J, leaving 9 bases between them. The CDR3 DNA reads TGTGCCAGCAGCCCCGGACTTCCCAAAAACATTCAGTACTTC. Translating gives CASSPGLPKNIQYF.

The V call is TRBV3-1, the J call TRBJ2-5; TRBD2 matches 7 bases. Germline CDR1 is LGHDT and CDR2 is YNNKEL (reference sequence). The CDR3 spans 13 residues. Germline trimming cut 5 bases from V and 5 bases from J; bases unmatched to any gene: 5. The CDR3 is CASSVMGGETQYF. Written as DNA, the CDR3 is TGTGCCAGCAGCGTCATGGGGGGGGAGACCCAGTACTTC.

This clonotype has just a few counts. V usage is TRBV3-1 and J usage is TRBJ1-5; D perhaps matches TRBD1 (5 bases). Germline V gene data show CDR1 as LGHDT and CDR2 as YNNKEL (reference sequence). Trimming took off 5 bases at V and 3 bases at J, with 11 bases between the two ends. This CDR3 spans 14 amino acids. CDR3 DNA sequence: TGTGCCAGCAGCGGGGGAGGAGCCAATCAGCCCCAGCATTTT. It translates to CASSGGGANQPQHF.

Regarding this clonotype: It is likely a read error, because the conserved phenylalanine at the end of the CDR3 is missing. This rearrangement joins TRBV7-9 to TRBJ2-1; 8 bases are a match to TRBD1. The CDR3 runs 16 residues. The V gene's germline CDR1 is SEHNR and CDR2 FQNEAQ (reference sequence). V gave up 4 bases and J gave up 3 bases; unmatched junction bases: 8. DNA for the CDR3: TGTGCCAGCAGCTCAAGGGGACAGGCGATCTACAATGAGCAGTTCCTC. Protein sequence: CASSSRGQAIYNEQFL.

The CDR3 nucleotides read TGTGCCAGCTCACGGAGGGAGATAACGGGACAGGGCTATCAAGAGACCCAGTACTTC. It is translated as CASSRREITGQGYQETQYF. V usage is TRBV18 and J usage is TRBJ2-5; 9 bases are a match to TRBD1. The CDR3 spans 19 residues. CDR1 and CDR2 (germline): KGHSH, LQKENI. V shed 4 bases and J 2 bases; nucleotides not matched to a gene: 17.

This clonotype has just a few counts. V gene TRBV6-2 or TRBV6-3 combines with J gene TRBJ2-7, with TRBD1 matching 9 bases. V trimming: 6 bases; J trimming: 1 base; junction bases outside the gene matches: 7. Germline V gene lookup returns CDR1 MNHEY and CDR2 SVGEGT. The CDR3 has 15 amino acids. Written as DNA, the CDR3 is TGTGCCAGCAGGGGTGGCGGACAGGGGTCCTACGAGCAGTACTTC. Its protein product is CASRGGGQGSYEQYF.

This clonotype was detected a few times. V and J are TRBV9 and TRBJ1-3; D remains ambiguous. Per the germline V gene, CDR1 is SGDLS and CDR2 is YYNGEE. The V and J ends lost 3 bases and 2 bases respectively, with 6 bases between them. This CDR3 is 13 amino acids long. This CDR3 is CASSGSPGNTIYF. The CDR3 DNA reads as TGTGCCAGCAGCGGGTCCCCTGGAAACACCATATATTTT.

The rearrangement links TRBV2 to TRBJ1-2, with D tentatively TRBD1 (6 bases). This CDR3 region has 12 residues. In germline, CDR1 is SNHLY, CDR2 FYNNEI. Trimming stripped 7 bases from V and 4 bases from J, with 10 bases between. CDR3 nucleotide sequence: TGTGCCAGCAATAGGGACATCTATGGCTACACCTTC. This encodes CASNRDIYGYTF.

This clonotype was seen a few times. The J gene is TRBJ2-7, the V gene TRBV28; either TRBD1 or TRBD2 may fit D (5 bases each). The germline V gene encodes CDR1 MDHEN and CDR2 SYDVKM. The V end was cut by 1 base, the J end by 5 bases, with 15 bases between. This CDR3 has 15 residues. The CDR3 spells CASSLSPIVGDEQYF. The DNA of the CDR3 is TGTGCCAGCAGTTTATCTCCTATTGTGGGGGACGAGCAGTACTTC. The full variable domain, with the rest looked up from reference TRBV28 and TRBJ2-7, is DVKVTQSSRYLVKRTGEKVFLECVQDMDHENMFWYRQDPGLGLRLIYFSYDVKMKEKGDIPEGYSVSREKKERFSLILESASTNQTSMYLCASSLSPIVGDEQYFGPGTRLTVT.

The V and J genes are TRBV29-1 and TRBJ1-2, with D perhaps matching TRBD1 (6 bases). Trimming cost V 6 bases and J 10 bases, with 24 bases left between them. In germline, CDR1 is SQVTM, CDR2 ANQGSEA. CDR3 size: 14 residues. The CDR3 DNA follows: TGCAGCGTCAACCTGATTAGGGACAAGTCTGACTACACCTTC. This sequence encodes CSVNLIRDKSDYTF. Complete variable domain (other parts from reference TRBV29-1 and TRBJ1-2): SAVISQKPSRDICQRGTSLTIQCQVDSQVTMMFWYRQQPGQSLTLIATANQGSEATYESGFVIDKFPISRPNLTFSTLTVSNMSPEDSSIYLCSVNLIRDKSDYTFGSGTRLTVV.

As DNA, the CDR3 is TGTGCCAGCAGCCCGATAGGGGGTGGCTCTGGGGCCAACGTCCTGACTTTC. Protein sequence: CASSPIGGGSGANVLTF. The chain couples TRBV5-5 to TRBJ2-6, with D perhaps matching TRBD1 (6 bases). CDR3 length: 17 residues. Germline values: CDR1 SGHKS, CDR2 YYEKEE (reference sequence). V lost 4 bases to trimming and J lost 0 bases, with 14 bases between them.

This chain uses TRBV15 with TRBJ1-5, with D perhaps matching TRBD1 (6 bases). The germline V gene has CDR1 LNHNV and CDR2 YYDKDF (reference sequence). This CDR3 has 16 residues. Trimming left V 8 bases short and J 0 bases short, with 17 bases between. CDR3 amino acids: CATPRGRQDSNQPQHF. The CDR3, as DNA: TGTGCCACCCCTAGGGGACGACAGGATAGCAATCAGCCCCAGCATTTT.

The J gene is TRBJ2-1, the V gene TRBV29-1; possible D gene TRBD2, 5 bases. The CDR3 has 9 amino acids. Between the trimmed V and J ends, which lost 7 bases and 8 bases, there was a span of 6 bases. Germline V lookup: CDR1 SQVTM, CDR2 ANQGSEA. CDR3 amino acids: CSGRDEQFF. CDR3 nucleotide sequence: TGCAGCGGGCGGGATGAGCAGTTCTTC.

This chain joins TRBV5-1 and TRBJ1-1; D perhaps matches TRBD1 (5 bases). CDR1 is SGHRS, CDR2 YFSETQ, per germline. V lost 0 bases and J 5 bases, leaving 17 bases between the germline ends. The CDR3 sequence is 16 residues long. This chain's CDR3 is CASSLDRPGDGTEAFF. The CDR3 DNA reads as TGCGCCAGCAGCTTGGACAGGCCCGGGGACGGGACTGAAGCTTTCTTT.

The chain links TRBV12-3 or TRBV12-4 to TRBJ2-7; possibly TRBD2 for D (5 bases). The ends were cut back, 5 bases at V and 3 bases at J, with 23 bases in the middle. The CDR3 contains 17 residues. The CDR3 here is CASSAFMGPGILYEQYF. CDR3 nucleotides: TGTGCCAGCAGTGCCTTTATGGGTCCCGGGATTCTCTACGAGCAGTACTTC.